This T cell receptor beta chain was obtained from a study of blood T cell repertoires in COVID-19. Study as a whole: From T cells, B-cell-depleted T cells, or PBMCs came the material, which was cDNA or gDNA.

The germline gives CDR1 LNHNV, CDR2 YYDKDF (reference sequence). V was pared by 2 bases and J by 6 bases, with 11 bases between. The CDR3 extends over 14 amino acids. This clone was observed a single time. Per the authors' pipeline: Reference gene primer amplification yielded estimated nucleated cell counts. Repertoires were generated with immunoSEQ multiplex PCR, while TCRdb's copy carries only in-frame clones and drops some. D and trimming were read from the DNA, whereas the V and J calls and clone size are those reported in that table. The table has 55,000 to 65,000 clones, about 89% seen once; the top ten hold 13% to 15%.

Sequenced input: peripheral blood. The receptor comes from a woman in her sixties or seventies with active COVID-19. The chain uses TRBV15 and TRBJ2-1; tentative D call: TRBD2 (5 bases). In DNA, the CDR3 is TGTGCCACCAGCAGAAAGGACTTTACCAATGAGCAGTTCTTC. Translated: CATSRKDFTNEQFF.